These 4 T cell receptor beta chains were sequenced from one sample in a study of memory CD4+ T cells and cytomegalovirus serostatus. Data came from immunoSEQ multiplex PCR; TCRdb stores just in-frame clones and leaves some out. The table has 55,000 to 65,000 clones, about 81% seen once. The sort gate was single viable CD3+CD4+CD8-CD45RO+ cells for memory CD4+ T cells. The specimen sequenced was memory CD4+ T cells from blood. These receptors all come from an adult in good health and CMV-seronegative.

A note on this clone: The same CDR3 arises from other DNA sequences in this sample as well. The chain recombines TRBV7-9 with TRBJ1-1; D is unclear. There are 13 residues in the CDR3. CDR1 and CDR2 from the germline V gene are SEHNR and FQNEAQ (reference sequence). V was clipped by 2 bases and J by 5 bases, with 9 bases between them. The CDR3 sequence is CASSLLEGTEAFF. In nucleotides, the CDR3 is TGTGCCAGCAGCTTATTAGAGGGTACTGAAGCTTTCTTT.

The chain couples TRBV2 to TRBJ2-5, with 8 positions matching TRBD1. CDR1 is SNHLY and CDR2 is FYNNEI in the germline V gene. Trimming at V came to 11 bases and at J to 6 bases, leaving 14 bases not matched to a gene. The CDR3 contains 14 residues. CDR3 region: CAGLTDRVGKTQYF. The CDR3 DNA is TGTGCCGGGCTAACGGACAGGGTTGGAAAGACCCAGTACTTC.

The chain is built from TRBV18 and TRBJ2-5, with TRBD2 as a possible D gene (5 bases). Germline CDR1 and CDR2: KGHSH and LQKENI. V lost 6 bases and J lost 1, with 12 bases in between. The CDR3 length is 14 residues. This chain's CDR3 is CASSPGYFQETQYF. DNA for the CDR3: TGTGCCAGCTCCCCGGGGTACTTCCAAGAGACCCAGTACTTC. The variable domain in full, completed from reference TRBV18 and TRBJ2-5, reads NAGVMQNPRHLVRRRGQEARLRCSPMKGHSHVYWYRQLPEEGLKFMVYLQKENIIDESGMPKERFSAEFPKEGPSILRIQQVVRGDSAAYFCASSPGYFQETQYFGPGTRLLVL.

The V call is TRBV14, the J call TRBJ2-7, with unresolved D. Germline CDR1 is SGHDN and CDR2 is FVKESK. V lost 0 bases to trimming and J lost 3 bases, with 6 bases between them. This CDR3 contains 13 residues. CDR3: CASSQDLGYEQYF. In DNA, the CDR3 is TGTGCCAGCAGCCAAGATCTGGGCTACGAGCAGTACTTC.